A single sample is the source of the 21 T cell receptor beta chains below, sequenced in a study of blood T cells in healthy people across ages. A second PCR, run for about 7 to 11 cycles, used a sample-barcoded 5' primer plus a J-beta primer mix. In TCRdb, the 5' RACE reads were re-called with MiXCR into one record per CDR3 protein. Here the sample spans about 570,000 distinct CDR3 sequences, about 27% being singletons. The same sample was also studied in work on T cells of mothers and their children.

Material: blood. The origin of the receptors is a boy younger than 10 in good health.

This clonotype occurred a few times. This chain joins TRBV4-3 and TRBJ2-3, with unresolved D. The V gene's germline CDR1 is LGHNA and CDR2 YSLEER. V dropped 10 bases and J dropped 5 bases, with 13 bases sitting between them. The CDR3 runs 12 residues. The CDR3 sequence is CANPHQEDTQYF. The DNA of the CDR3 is TGCGCCAACCCCCACCAAGAAGATACGCAGTATTTT.

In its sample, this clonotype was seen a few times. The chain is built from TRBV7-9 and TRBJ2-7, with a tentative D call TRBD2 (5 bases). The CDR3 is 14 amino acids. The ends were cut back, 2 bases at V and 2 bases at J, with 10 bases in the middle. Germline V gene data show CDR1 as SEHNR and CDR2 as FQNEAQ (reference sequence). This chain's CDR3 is CASSLTRETYEQYF. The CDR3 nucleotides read TGTGCCAGCAGCTTAACAAGGGAGACCTACGAGCAGTACTTC.

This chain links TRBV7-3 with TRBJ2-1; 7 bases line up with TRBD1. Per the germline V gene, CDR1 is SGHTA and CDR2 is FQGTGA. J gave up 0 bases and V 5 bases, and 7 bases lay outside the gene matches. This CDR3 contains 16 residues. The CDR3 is CASSPRQGFSYNEQFF. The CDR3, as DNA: TGTGCCAGCAGCCCCCGACAGGGATTCTCCTACAATGAGCAGTTCTTC.

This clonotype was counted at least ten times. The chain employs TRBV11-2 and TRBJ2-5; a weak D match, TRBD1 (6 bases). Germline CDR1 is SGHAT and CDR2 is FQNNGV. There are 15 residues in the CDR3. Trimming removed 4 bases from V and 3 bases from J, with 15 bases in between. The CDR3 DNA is TGTGCCAGCAGCTCATACAGGGAAGCGGAAGAGACCCAGTACTTC. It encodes CASSSYREAEETQYF. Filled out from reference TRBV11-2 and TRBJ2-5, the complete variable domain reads EAGVAQSPRYKIIEKRQSVAFWCNPISGHATLYWYQQILGQGPKLLIQFQNNGVVDDSQLPKDRFSAERLKGVDSTLKIQPAKLEDSAVYLCASSSYREAEETQYFGPGTRLLVL.

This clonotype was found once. CDR3 sequence reads: CASSLGIRGARDTQYF. The CDR3 nucleotides are TGTGCCAGCAGTTTAGGAATCAGGGGGGCACGAGACACCCAGTACTTC. V and J are TRBV12-3 or TRBV12-4 and TRBJ2-5; perhaps TRBD1 as D (7 bases). The CDR3 loop spans 16 amino acids. Between the trimmed V and J ends, which lost 1 base and 8 bases, there was a span of 20 bases.

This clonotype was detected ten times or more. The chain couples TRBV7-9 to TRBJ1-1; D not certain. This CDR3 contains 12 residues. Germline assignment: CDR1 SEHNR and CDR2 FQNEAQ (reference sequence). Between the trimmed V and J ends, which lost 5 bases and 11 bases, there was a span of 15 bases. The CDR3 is CASSPLEAGAFF. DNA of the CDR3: TGTGCCAGCAGCCCTCTAGAGGCGGGGGCTTTCTTT.

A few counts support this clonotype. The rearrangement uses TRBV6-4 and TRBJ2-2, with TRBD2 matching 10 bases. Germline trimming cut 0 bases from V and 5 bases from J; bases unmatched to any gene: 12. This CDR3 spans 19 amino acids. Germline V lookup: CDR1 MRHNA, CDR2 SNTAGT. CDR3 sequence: CASSDSINLAGDRTGELFF. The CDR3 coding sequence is TGTGCCAGCAGTGACTCGATAAATCTAGCGGGAGATAGGACCGGGGAGCTGTTTTTT.

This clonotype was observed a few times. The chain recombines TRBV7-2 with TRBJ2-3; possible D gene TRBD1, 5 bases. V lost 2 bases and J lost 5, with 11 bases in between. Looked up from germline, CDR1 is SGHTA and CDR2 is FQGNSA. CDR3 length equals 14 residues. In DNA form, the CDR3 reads TGTGCCAGCAGCTTAAATAGGGGAATAGATACGCAGTATTTT. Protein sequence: CASSLNRGIDTQYF.

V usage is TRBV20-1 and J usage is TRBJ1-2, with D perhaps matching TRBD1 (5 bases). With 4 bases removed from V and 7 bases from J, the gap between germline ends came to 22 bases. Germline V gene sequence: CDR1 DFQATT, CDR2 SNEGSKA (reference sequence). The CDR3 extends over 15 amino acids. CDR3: CSAKIDRVVSSGYTF. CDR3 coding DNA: TGCAGTGCTAAAATCGACAGAGTAGTCTCATCTGGCTACACCTTC.

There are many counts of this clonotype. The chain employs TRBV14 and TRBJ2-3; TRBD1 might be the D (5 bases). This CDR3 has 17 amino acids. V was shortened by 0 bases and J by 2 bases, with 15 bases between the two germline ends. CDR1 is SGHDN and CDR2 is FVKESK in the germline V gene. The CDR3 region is CASSQDGGDSFTDTQYF. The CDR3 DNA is TGTGCCAGCAGCCAAGATGGTGGAGACAGCTTCACAGATACGCAGTATTTT.

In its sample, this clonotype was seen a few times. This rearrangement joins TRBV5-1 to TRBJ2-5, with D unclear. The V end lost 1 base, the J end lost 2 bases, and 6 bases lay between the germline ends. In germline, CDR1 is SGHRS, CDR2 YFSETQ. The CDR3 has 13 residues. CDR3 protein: CASSLLEQETQYF. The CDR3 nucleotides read TGCGCCAGCAGCTTGCTGGAACAAGAGACCCAGTACTTC.

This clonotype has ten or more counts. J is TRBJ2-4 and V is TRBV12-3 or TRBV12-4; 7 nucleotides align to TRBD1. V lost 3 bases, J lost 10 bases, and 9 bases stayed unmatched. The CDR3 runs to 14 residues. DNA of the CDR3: TGTGCCAGCAGTTTGGGCCCCGACAGGGAAATTCAGTACTTC. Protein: CASSLGPDREIQYF.

CDR3 sequence: CSARAGSSLADTQYF. CDR3 in DNA: TGCAGTGCTAGAGCCGGCTCGTCTCTGGCAGATACGCAGTATTTT. This chain links TRBV20-1 with TRBJ2-3; the D is unclear. The V gene lost 1 base and the J gene lost 4 bases, with 15 bases spanning the gap. The CDR3 length is 15 residues. Germline values: CDR1 DFQATT, CDR2 SNEGSKA (reference sequence).

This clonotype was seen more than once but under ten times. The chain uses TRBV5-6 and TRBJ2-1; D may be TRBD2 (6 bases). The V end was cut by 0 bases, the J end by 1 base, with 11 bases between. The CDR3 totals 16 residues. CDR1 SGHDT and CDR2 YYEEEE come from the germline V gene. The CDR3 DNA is TGTGCCAGCAGCTTGGAAACTAGCCAATCCTACAATGAGCAGTTCTTC. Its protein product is CASSLETSQSYNEQFF.

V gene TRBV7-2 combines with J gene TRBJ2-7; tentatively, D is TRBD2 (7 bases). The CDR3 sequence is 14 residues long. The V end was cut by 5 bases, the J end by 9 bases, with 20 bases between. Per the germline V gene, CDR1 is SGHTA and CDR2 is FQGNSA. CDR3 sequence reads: CASSRGGEAWGQYF. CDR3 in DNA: TGTGCCAGCAGCCGAGGGGGGGAAGCCTGGGGGCAGTACTTC. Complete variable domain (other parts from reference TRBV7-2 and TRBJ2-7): GAGVSQSPSNKVTEKGKDVELRCDPISGHTALYWYRQSLGQGLEFLIYFQGNSAPDKSGLPSDRFSAERTGGSVSTLTIQRTQQEDSAVYLCASSRGGEAWGQYFGPGTRLTVT.

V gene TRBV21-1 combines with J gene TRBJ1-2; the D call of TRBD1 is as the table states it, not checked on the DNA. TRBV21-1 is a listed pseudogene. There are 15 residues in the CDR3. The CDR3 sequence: CASSLIQGGASGYTF. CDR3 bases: TGTGCCAGCAGCCTCATACAAGGGGGGGCGAGTGGCTACACCTTC.

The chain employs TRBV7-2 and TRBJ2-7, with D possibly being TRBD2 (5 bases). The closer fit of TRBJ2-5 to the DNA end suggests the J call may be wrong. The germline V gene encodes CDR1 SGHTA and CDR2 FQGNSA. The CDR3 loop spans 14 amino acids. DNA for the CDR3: TGTGCCAGCAGGTCCCCCGGGGATTCAAAGACCCAGTACTTC. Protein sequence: CASRSPGDSKTQYF.

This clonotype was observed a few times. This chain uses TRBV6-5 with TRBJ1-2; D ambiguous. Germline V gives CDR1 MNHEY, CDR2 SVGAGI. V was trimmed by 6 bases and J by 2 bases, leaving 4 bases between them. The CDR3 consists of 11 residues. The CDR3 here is CASRFNYGYTF. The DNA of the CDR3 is TGTGCCAGCAGGTTCAACTATGGCTACACCTTC.

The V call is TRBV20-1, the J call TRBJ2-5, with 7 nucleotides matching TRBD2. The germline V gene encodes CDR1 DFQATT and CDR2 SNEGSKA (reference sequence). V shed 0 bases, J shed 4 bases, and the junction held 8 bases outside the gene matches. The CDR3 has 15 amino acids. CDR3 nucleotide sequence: TGCAGTGCTAGAGAGATACGACTAGCTTCAGAGACCCAGTACTTC. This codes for CSAREIRLASETQYF.

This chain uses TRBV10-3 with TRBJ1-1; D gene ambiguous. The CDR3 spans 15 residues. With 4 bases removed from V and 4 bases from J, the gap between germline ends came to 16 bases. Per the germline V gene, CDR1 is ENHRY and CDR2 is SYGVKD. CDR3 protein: CAISVNGLAGTEAFF. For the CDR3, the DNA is TGTGCCATCAGTGTCAATGGACTGGCGGGCACTGAAGCTTTCTTT.

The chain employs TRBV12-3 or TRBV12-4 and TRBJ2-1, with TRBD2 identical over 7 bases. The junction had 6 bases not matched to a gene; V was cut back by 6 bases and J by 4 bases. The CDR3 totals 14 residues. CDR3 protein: CASRPAGPYNEQFF. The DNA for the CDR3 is TGTGCCAGCAGACCAGCGGGGCCGTACAATGAGCAGTTCTTC.